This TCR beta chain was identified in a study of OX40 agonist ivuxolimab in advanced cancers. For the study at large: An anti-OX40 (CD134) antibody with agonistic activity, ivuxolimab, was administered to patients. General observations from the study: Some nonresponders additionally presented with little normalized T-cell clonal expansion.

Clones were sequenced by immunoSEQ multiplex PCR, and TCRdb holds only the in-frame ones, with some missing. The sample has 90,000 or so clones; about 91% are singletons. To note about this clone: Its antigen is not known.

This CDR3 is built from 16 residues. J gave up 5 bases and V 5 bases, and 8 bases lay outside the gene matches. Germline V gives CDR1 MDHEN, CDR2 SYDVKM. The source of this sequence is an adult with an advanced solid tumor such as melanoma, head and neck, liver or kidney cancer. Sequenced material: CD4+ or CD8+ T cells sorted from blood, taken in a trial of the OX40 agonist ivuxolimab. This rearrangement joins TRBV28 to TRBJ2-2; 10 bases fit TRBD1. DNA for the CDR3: TGTGCCAGCAGTCCGAGGGACAGGGGCTTTACCGGGGAGCTGTTTTTT. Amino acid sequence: CASSPRDRGFTGELFF.